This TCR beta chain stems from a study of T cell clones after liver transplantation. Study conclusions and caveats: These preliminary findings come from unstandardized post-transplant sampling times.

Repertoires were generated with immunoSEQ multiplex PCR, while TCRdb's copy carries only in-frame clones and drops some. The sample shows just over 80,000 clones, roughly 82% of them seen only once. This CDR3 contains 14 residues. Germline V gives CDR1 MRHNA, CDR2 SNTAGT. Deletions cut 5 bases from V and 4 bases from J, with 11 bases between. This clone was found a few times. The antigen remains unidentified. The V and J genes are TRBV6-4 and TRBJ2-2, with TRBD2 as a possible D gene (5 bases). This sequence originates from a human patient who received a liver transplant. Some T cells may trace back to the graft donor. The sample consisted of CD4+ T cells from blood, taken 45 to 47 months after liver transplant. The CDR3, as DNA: TGTGCCAGCAGTCAACTAGGATCCACCGGGGAGCTGTTTTTT. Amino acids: CASSQLGSTGELFF.